This T cell receptor (beta chain) was recovered during a study of tumor-infiltrating lymphocytes in localized non-small cell lung cancer. Regarding the study as a whole: Technical variation could not be separated from intratumor heterogeneity here. TCR sequencing covered a subset of patients with enough tissue. Recurrence-free survival showed no association with tumor T-cell fraction.

The table came from immunoSEQ multiplex PCR; TCRdb's copy has only in-frame clones and leaves some out. The sample lists around 24,000 clones, 50% to 70% occurring once. Concerning this clone: Its cognate antigen is unknown.

Trimming shortened V by 3 bases and J by 7 bases, and 13 bases separated the two germline ends. Germline-derived CDR1 and CDR2 are SGHTA and FQGNSA. The CDR3 loop spans 14 amino acids. The specimen was lung tumor tissue. The V gene is TRBV7-2, the J gene TRBJ2-1, with a possible D match to TRBD2 (7 bases). The TCR originated in a human donor with non-small cell lung cancer. CDR3 sequence reads: CASSLGGAVNEQFF. In DNA, the CDR3 is TGTGCCAGCAGCTTGGGGGGGGCGGTGAATGAGCAGTTCTTC.